These 3 T cell receptor beta chains originate from one sample sequenced in a study of blood T cell repertoires in COVID-19. TCRdb keeps only in-frame clones here, not all; method: immunoSEQ multiplex PCR. Among fewer than 90,000 clones listed, approximately 80% were seen once. Input material: peripheral blood. All receptors come from a human donor in a cohort sampled during active COVID-19.

The V call is TRBV18, the J call TRBJ2-7, with 10 bases aligning to TRBD1. Germline CDR1 reads KGHSH; CDR2 reads LQKENI. The V gene end was trimmed by 8 bases and the J gene end by 6 bases; junction bases not matched to a gene: 4. This CDR3 comprises 12 residues. The CDR3 coding sequence is TGTGCCAGCGAGGGACAGGGGTTCGAGCAGTACTTC. Translated, it gives CASEGQGFEQYF. Variable domain in full (rest from reference TRBV18 and TRBJ2-7): NAGVMQNPRHLVRRRGQEARLRCSPMKGHSHVYWYRQLPEEGLKFMVYLQKENIIDESGMPKERFSAEFPKEGPSILRIQQVVRGDSAAYFCASEGQGFEQYFGPGTRLTVT.

The chain is built from TRBV6-5 and TRBJ1-1; TRBD1 matches 7 bases. J gave up 2 bases and V 7 bases, and 4 bases lay outside the gene matches. In germline, CDR1 is MNHEY, CDR2 SVGAGI. This CDR3 has 13 amino acids. DNA of the CDR3: TGTGCCAGCACCGGGGACAGAAACACTGAAGCTTTCTTT. It encodes CASTGDRNTEAFF.

The genes are TRBV19 and TRBJ1-1, with D possibly being TRBD1 (6 bases). Germline CDR1 LNHDA, CDR2 SQIVND (reference sequence). This CDR3 comprises 14 residues. V was clipped by 0 bases and J by 3 bases, with 8 bases between them. The CDR3 bases are TGTGCCAGTAGTATAGATCCAGGGGACACTGAAGCTTTCTTT. Translating it yields CASSIDPGDTEAFF.